This entry lists 13 T cell receptor beta chains sequenced from one sample in a study of blood T cells in healthy people across ages. For the second PCR, which ran for 7 to 11 cycles, a sample-barcoded 5' primer and a J-beta primer mix were used. TCRdb re-called the 5' RACE reads with MiXCR, one entry per CDR3 protein. Counted here are some 1,500,000 distinct CDR3 sequences, 35% to 45% occurring once; the ten biggest clones make up under 5%. The source material was blood. The receptors stem from a woman younger than 35 in good health.

The genes are TRBV29-1 and TRBJ1-2, with D perhaps matching TRBD1 (5 bases). CDR3 length: 11 amino acids. With 7 bases removed from V and 6 bases from J, the gap between germline ends came to 12 bases. Germline CDR1 and CDR2: SQVTM and ANQGSEA. CDR3 DNA sequence: TGCAGCGCAGGGTCCAGAAATGGCTACACCTTC. Protein: CSAGSRNGYTF.

The J gene is TRBJ1-1, the V gene TRBV7-9; tentatively, D is TRBD1 (6 bases). The CDR3 consists of 17 residues. Germline-derived CDR1 and CDR2 are SEHNR and FQNEAQ (reference sequence). Trimming took 5 bases from V and 8 from J, leaving 27 bases between them. CDR3 DNA: TGTGCCAGCAGCACCAGAACCGGGACACCCACCGGCACCGAAGCTTTCTTT. Residues: CASSTRTGTPTGTEAFF.

CDR3 protein: CASCRSQETQYF. The CDR3 DNA follows: TGTGCCAGCTGTAGGAGCCAAGAGACCCAGTACTTC. The genes are TRBV6-5 and TRBJ2-4; no clear D. The J call may be in error: the DNA end matches TRBJ2-5 better. Germline V gives CDR1 MNHEY, CDR2 SVGAGI. The CDR3 runs 12 residues.

As concerns this clonotype: One end of the junction varies from germline; a read error may be responsible. The chain recombines TRBV20-1 with TRBJ2-1; 9 bases fit TRBD2. The CDR3 runs 14 residues. Germline V gene data show CDR1 as DFQATT and CDR2 as SNEGSKA (reference sequence). CDR3 DNA sequence: TGCAGTGCTAGAGGCGGGGGGGCCTACAAGGAGCAGTTCTTC. This encodes CSARGGGAYKEQFF.

This clonotype occurred many times. This sequence joins TRBV6-5 and TRBJ1-2; the D is unclear. CDR3 length: 13 residues. Trimming took off 0 bases at V and 2 bases at J, with 4 bases between the two ends. Germline lookup yields CDR1 MNHEY and CDR2 SVGAGI. The chain's CDR3 is CASSYSGNYGYTF. The CDR3 bases are TGTGCCAGCAGTTACTCAGGCAACTATGGCTACACCTTC.

This clonotype was detected only a few times. CDR3 protein: CASSPSLQETQYF. CDR3 DNA: TGTGCCAGCTCACCAAGTCTCCAAGAGACCCAGTACTTC. This chain connects TRBV18 to TRBJ2-5; D not resolved. CDR3 length: 13 residues. The germline gives CDR1 KGHSH, CDR2 LQKENI. The V gene lost 2 bases and the J gene lost 1 base, with 5 bases spanning the gap.

At least ten counts were recorded for this clonotype. The chain recombines TRBV14 with TRBJ2-7; D ambiguous. V was cut by 4 bases and J by 2 bases, with 12 bases left in between. The CDR3 sequence is 14 residues long. The V gene's germline CDR1 is SGHDN and CDR2 FVKESK. Here the CDR3 reads CASSRNGVPYEQYF. The CDR3 DNA is TGTGCCAGCAGCCGCAACGGTGTCCCCTACGAGCAGTACTTC.

This clonotype was counted a few times. The chain employs TRBV7-2 and TRBJ1-1, with D possibly being TRBD1 (5 bases). The germline V gene encodes CDR1 SGHTA and CDR2 FQGNSA. The CDR3 totals 15 residues. The V end was cut by 4 bases, the J end by 1 base, with 13 bases between. The CDR3 DNA reads as TGTGCCAGCAGCTCCCTTGGGGCTCCGAACACTGAAGCTTTCTTT. Its protein is CASSSLGAPNTEAFF.

The gene calls are TRBV13 and TRBJ2-5; possibly TRBD1 for D (5 bases). The germline V gene has CDR1 PRHDT and CDR2 FYEKMQ (reference sequence). Trimming pared 5 bases from V and 6 bases from J, leaving 13 bases between. The CDR3 loop spans 13 amino acids. This CDR3 reads CASSPPGRKTQYF. Written as DNA, the CDR3 is TGTGCCAGCAGCCCCCCAGGGCGGAAGACCCAGTACTTC.

The gene calls are TRBV20-1 and TRBJ2-3; TRBD2 aligns across 8 bases. CDR3 length: 15 amino acids. The ends lost 1 base at V and 2 bases at J; junction bases unmatched: 5. Germline V gives CDR1 DFQATT, CDR2 SNEGSKA (reference sequence). CDR3 DNA: TGCAGTGCTAGAGGTCTTAGCGGGAACACAGATACGCAGTATTTT. This sequence encodes CSARGLSGNTDTQYF.

The chain combines TRBV27 with TRBJ2-3; 8 nucleotides line up with TRBD2. CDR3 length: 17 residues. The V and J ends lost 2 bases and 6 bases, in that order; junction bases with no gene match: 13. Looked up from germline, CDR1 is MNHEY and CDR2 is SMNVEV (reference sequence). The CDR3 coding sequence is TGTGCCAGCAGTTTAAGGGGAGGGTCTAGCGGGTTTGATACGCAGTATTTT. Its protein product is CASSLRGGSSGFDTQYF.

This chain links TRBV2 with TRBJ2-1; TRBD1 matches 10 bases. The DNA end lines up better with TRBJ2-7; the J call may be wrong. Per the germline V gene, CDR1 is SNHLY and CDR2 is FYNNEI. The length of the CDR3 is 16 residues. The CDR3 is CASSESGQGSYNEQYF. The CDR3 DNA follows: TGTGCCAGCAGTGAATCGGGACAGGGGTCCTACAATGAGCAGTACTTC.

In nucleotides, the CDR3 is TGCGCCAGCAGCCAAGAGGATCTCGCCGTCTATGGCTACACCTTC. Translation gives CASSQEDLAVYGYTF. This chain joins TRBV4-3 and TRBJ1-2; no clear D gene. The CDR3 covers 15 residues. Germline V lookup: CDR1 LGHNA, CDR2 YSLEER. V was cut by 0 bases and J by 4 bases, with 12 bases left in between.